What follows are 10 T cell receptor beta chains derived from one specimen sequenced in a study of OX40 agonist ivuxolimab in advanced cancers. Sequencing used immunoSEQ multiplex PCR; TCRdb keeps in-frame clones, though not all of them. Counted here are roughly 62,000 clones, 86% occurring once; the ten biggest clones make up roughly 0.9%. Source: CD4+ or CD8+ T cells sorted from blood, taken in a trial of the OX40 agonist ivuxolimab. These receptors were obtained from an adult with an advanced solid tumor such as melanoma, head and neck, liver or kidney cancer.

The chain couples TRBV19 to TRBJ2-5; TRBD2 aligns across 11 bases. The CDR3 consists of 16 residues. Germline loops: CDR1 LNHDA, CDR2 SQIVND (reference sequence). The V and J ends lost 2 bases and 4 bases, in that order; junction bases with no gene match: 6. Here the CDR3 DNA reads TGTGCCAGTAGTATACAATCACTAGCGGGAGTAGAGACCCAGTACTTC. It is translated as CASSIQSLAGVETQYF.

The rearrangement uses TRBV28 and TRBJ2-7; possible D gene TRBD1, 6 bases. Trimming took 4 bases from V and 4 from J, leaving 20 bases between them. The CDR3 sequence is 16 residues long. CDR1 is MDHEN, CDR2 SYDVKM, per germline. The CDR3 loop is CASSSPGTRARYEQYF. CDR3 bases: TGTGCCAGCAGTTCACCCGGGACAAGGGCCCGGTACGAGCAGTACTTC.

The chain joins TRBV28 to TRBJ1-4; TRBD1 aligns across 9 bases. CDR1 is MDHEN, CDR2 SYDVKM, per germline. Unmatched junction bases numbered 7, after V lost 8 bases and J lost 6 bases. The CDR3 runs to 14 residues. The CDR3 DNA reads TGTGCCAGCTCCGGGGGGACAGGGTATGAAAAACTGTTTTTT. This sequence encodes CASSGGTGYEKLFF.

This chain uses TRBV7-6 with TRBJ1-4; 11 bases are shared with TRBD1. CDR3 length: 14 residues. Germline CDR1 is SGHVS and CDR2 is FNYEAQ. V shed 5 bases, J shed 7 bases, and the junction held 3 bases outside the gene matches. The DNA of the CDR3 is TGTGCCAGCAGCCAGGGACAGGGGGGTGAAAAACTGTTTTTT. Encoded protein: CASSQGQGGEKLFF. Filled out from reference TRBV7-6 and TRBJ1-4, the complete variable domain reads GAGVSQSPRYKVTKRGQDVALRCDPISGHVSLYWYRQALGQGPEFLTYFNYEAQQDKSGLPNDRFSAERPEGSISTLTIQRTEQRDSAMYRCASSQGQGGEKLFFGSGTQLSVL.

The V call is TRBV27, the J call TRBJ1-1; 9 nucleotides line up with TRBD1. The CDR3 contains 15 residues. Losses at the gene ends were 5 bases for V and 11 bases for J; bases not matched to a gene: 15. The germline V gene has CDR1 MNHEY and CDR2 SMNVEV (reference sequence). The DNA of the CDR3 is TGTGCCAGCAGTCCATCTCAACGGGACAGGGTCTCTGCTTTCTTT. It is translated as CASSPSQRDRVSAFF.

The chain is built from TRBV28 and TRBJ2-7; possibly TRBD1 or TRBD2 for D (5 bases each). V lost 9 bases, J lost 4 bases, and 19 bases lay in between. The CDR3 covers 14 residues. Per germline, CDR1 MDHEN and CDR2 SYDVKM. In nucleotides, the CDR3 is TGTGCCAGTGGGGGTGTGGGAAGGCTTTACGAGCAGTACTTC. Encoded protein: CASGGVGRLYEQYF.

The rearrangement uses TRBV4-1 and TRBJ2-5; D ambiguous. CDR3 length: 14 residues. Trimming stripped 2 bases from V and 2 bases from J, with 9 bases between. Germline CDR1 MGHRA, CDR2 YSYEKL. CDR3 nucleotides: TGCGCCAGCAGCCAACAGCATATGCAAGAGACCCAGTACTTC. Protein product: CASSQQHMQETQYF.

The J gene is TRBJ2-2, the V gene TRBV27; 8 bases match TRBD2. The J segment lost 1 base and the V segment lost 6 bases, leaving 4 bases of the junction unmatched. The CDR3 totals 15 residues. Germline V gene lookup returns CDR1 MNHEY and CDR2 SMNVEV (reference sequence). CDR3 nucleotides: TGTGCCAGCAGGGAACTAGCGGTGAACACCGGGGAGCTGTTTTTT. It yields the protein CASRELAVNTGELFF.

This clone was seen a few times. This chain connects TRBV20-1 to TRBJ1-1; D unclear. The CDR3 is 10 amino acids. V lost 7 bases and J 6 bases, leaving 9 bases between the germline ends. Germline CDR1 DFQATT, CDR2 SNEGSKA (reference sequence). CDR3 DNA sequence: TGCAGTGTTCCGGGCGCTGAAGCTTTCTTT. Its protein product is CSVPGAEAFF.

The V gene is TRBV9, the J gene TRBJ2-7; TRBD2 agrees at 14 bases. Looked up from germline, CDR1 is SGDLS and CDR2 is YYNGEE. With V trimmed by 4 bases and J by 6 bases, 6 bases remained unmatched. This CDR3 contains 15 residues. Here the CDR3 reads CASSQGLAGVREQYF. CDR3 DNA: TGTGCCAGCAGCCAGGGACTAGCGGGAGTTCGCGAGCAGTACTTC.